Listed below are T cell receptor beta chains from one sample, sequenced in a study of blood T cell repertoires in COVID-19. Method: immunoSEQ multiplex PCR; TCRdb's copy keeps in-frame clones and lacks some. Of approximately 110,000 clones in the sample, 75% to 90% are singletons; the top ten hold about 1.1%. Sequencing used peripheral blood. The receptor source for this set is a human donor in a cohort sampled during active COVID-19. CDR3s include the opening cysteine and the closing phenylalanine or tryptophan. A D gene is named only where the DNA matches it firmly. Size values are once, few and many counts, or a class for expanded clones, and some rows have none.

V gene	D gene	clone size	J gene	CDR3 DNA	CDR3 protein
TRBV6-5	TRBD1	NA	TRBJ1-1	TGTGCCAGCAGTTCCCGAGGACAGGCGAGCACTGAAGCTTTCTTT	CASSSRGQASTEAFF
TRBV5-1	NA	NA	TRBJ1-1	TGCGCCAGCAGCCCCGGGAGGGACTCTGAAGCTTTCTTT	CASSPGRDSEAFF
TRBV2	NA	NA	TRBJ2-7	TGTGCCAGCATACGGCGGGCTGAGCAGTACTTC	CASIRRAEQYF
TRBV18	NA	NA	TRBJ1-2	TGTGCCAGCTCACCACCGGGGGGGGCTTCTCTCTATGGCTACACCTTC	CASSPPGGASLYGYTF
TRBV20-1	TRBD1	NA	TRBJ2-2	TGCAGTGCTAGTCGGGGACAGGGAAGTACCGGGGAGCTGTTTTTT	CSASRGQGSTGELFF
TRBV24-1	TRBD2	NA	TRBJ2-1	TGTGCCACCGAGAGAAGGGGCGGTGGGCGTCCCGGGCGGGGGGATGAGCAGTTCTTC	CATERRGGGRPGRGDEQFF
TRBV7-2	TRBD2	NA	TRBJ2-7	TGTGCCAGCAGCTTAGTGGGGACTAGCCGGCGGTCCTACGAGCAGTACTTC	CASSLVGTSRRSYEQYF
TRBV5-8	NA	NA	TRBJ2-7	TGTGCCAGCAGCCCTCGGACCCAGGGAAGGAAGTACTTC	CASSPRTQGRKYF
TRBV4-3	TRBD1	NA	TRBJ2-7	TGCGCCAGCAGCCAAGGGTCCACCGGGACAGGGTCTTACGAGCAGTACTTC	CASSQGSTGTGSYEQYF
TRBV7-2	NA	NA	TRBJ1-6	TGTGCCAGCAGCTATACAGGGTGGGGCGGTTCACCCCTCCACTTT	CASSYTGWGGSPLHF
TRBV6-5	NA	NA	TRBJ1-5	TGTGCCAGCTCACCCGGGGGAAATCAGCCCCAGCATTTT	CASSPGGNQPQHF
TRBV6-6	NA	NA	TRBJ1-1	TGTGCCAGCAGGCGCGAAGGGGCGCCCACTGAAGCTTTCTTT	CASRREGAPTEAFF
TRBV6-5	TRBD1	few	TRBJ1-5	TGTGCCAGCAGACTCGGACAGGGGGACGGTCAGCCCCAGCATTTT	CASRLGQGDGQPQHF
TRBV20-1	NA	NA	TRBJ2-5	TGCAGGACGGGGGTGGAGACCCAGTACTTC	CRTGVETQYF
TRBV18	NA	NA	TRBJ2-4	TGTGCCAGCTCACCCCTGGGAGAAGGGATTAGCATTCAGTACTTC	CASSPLGEGISIQYF
TRBV20-1	NA	NA	TRBJ2-7	TGCAGTGCTAGAGGGGACTTCGAGCAGTACTTC	CSARGDFEQYF
TRBV5-1	TRBD2	NA	TRBJ2-3	TGCGCCAGCAGCTTTATAGCGGGAGGAACAGATACGCAGTATTTT	CASSFIAGGTDTQYF
TRBV6-1	NA	NA	TRBJ1-3	TGTGCCAGCAGTGACGCCGGGTCTTTATATTTT	CASSDAGSLYF
TRBV6-5	NA	NA	TRBJ1-1	TGTGCCAGCCTGAGGGACTTAGCCCCATTCGGTGAAGCTTTCTTT	CASLRDLAPFGEAFF